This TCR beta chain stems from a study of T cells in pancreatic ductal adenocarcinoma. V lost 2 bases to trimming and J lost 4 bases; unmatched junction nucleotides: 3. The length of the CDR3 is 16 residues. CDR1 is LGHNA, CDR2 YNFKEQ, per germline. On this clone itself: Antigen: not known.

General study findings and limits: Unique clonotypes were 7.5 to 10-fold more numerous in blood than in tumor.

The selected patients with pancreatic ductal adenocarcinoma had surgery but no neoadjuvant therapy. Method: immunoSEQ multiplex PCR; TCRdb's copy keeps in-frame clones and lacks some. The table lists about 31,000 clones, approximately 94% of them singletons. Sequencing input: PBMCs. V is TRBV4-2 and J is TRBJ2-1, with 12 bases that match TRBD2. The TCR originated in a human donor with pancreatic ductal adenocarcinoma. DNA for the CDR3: TGTGCCAGCAGCCAAACCCTAGCGGGAGGGTACAATGAGCAGTTCTTC. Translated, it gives CASSQTLAGGYNEQFF.